Given below is one T cell receptor beta chain in context. As yet, its antigen is unknown. This sample is drawn from a study of T cell responses to AZD1222 COVID-19 vaccine. The data were produced by immunoSEQ multiplex PCR, yet TCRdb's version contains in-frame clones alone and is incomplete. The top ten hold 3.5% to 5.5% of the sample, which has about 180,000 clones, 85% to 90% seen once. Study conclusions and caveats: Targeting of unmutated variant regions was reportedly seen in nearly half of spike-specific TCRs. Vaccine-associated CD4 TCRs spanned spike, dominant at 160-218 and 743-854.

The CDR3 is made up of 15 amino acids. CDR1 is LNHDA and CDR2 is SQIVND in the germline V gene (reference sequence). With 4 bases removed from V and 4 bases from J, the gap between germline ends came to 14 bases. V gene TRBV19 combines with J gene TRBJ2-1, with D tentatively TRBD1 or TRBD2 (5 bases each). The sequences come from peripheral blood, collected 28 days after the second dose of the MenACWY control vaccine. The receptor comes from an adult who received the MenACWY meningococcal vaccine as a control. The chain's CDR3 is CASSTTGTAYNEQFF. CDR3 bases: TGTGCCAGTAGTACAACCGGGACGGCATACAATGAGCAGTTCTTC.